The 27 T cell receptor beta chains given below trace back to one sample, sequenced in a study of T-cell reconstitution after alpha-beta-depleted transplantation in children. Preparation of the TCRbeta library was carried out with unique molecular identifiers. MiXCR, run by TCRdb on the PCR reads, gives a single entry per CDR3 protein. The sample has about 90,000 distinct CDR3 sequences, about 14% seen once. The specimen comprised PBMCs, mostly from graft donor cells, sampled 180 days after TCRalphabeta/CD19-depleted stem cell transplant. The receptors were sampled from a male patient between 2 and 10 years old who had a stem cell transplant for acute lymphoblastic leukemia, so the T cells may come from the graft donor.

The chain carries TRBV12-3 or TRBV12-4 and TRBJ2-1, with 11 bases identical to TRBD2. V trimming: 2 bases; J trimming: 7 bases; junction bases outside the gene matches: 10. The CDR3 totals 17 residues. In DNA form, the CDR3 reads TGTGCCAGCAGTTTAAGGGTCACTAGCGGGGGTTTTAATGAGCAGTTCTTC. Translated: CASSLRVTSGGFNEQFF.

This rearrangement joins TRBV5-1 to TRBJ1-1, with TRBD1 as a possible D gene (6 bases). V lost 4 bases to trimming and J lost 1 base, with 11 bases between them. Germline CDR1 and CDR2: SGHRS and YFSETQ. The CDR3 runs 14 residues. CDR3 bases: TGCGCCAGCAGCCAAGGACAGAAGAACACTGAAGCTTTCTTT. Translation: CASSQGQKNTEAFF.

Relative to its sample, this clonotype is medium-sized (0.01 to 0.1%). The rearrangement uses TRBV28 and TRBJ2-1, with 9 bases aligning to TRBD1. CDR1 and CDR2 from the germline V gene are MDHEN and SYDVKM. The CDR3 is 15 residues long. With 5 bases clipped from V and 6 bases from J, the junction kept 8 bases outside the gene matches. CDR3 bases: TGTGCCAGCAGTCCCCACCCGGGACAGGGCAATGAGCAGTTCTTC. Protein: CASSPHPGQGNEQFF.

This clonotype was counted once. The rearrangement joins TRBV5-1 to TRBJ2-5; TRBD2 agrees at 7 bases. The germline CDR1 and CDR2 sequences are SGHRS and YFSETQ. The CDR3 spans 16 residues. J was trimmed by 4 bases and V by 0 bases; bases with no gene match: 9. The CDR3: CASSLATGGGGETQYF. As DNA, the CDR3 is TGCGCCAGCAGCTTGGCCACGGGCGGGGGAGGAGAGACCCAGTACTTC.

This chain links TRBV20-1 with TRBJ2-7; the match to TRBD2 covers 8 bases. Germline V gene data show CDR1 as DFQATT and CDR2 as SNEGSKA (reference sequence). With V trimmed by 6 bases and J by 6 bases, 7 bases remained unmatched. CDR3 length: 12 residues. The chain's CDR3 is CSAWSGSSEQYF. CDR3 nucleotides: TGCAGTGCCTGGAGCGGGAGCTCCGAGCAGTACTTC.

The V and J genes are TRBV5-1 and TRBJ1-5; D remains unclear. CDR3 length: 16 residues. V was shortened by 0 bases and J by 0 bases, with 10 bases between the two germline ends. The germline gives CDR1 SGHRS, CDR2 YFSETQ. For the CDR3, the DNA is TGCGCCAGCAGCTTGGTAGGCGGGAATAGCAATCAGCCCCAGCATTTT. This encodes CASSLVGGNSNQPQHF. Full variable domain (outside the CDR3, taken from reference TRBV5-1 and TRBJ1-5): KAGVTQTPRYLIKTRGQQVTLSCSPISGHRSVSWYQQTPGQGLQFLFEYFSETQRNKGNFPGRFSGRQFSNSRSEMNVSTLELGDSALYLCASSLVGGNSNQPQHFGDGTRLSIL.

The chain couples TRBV5-1 to TRBJ1-2, with a possible D match to TRBD1 (6 bases). CDR1 is SGHRS, CDR2 YFSETQ, per germline. CDR3 size: 14 residues. The germline V and J ends were trimmed by 0 bases and 2 bases, with 8 bases remaining between them. CDR3 DNA sequence: TGCGCCAGCAGCTTGGGACAGGCAAACTATGGCTACACCTTC. Protein sequence: CASSLGQANYGYTF.

The chain links TRBV6-2 or TRBV6-3 to TRBJ2-7, with 9 bases that match TRBD1. Looked up from germline, CDR1 is MNHEY and CDR2 is SVGEGT. The V and J ends lost 6 bases and 0 bases, in that order; junction bases with no gene match: 9. This CDR3 spans 16 amino acids. CDR3 sequence reads: CASSSQGQGHSYEQYF. CDR3 coding DNA: TGTGCCAGCAGCTCTCAGGGACAGGGACACTCCTACGAGCAGTACTTC.

The sample holds a few counts of this clonotype. The CDR3 is CASSYSRQTWHGSQETQYF. The CDR3 bases are TGTGCCAGCAGTTACTCGCGGCAGACATGGCATGGTTCCCAAGAGACCCAGTACTTC. The rearrangement joins TRBV6-2 or TRBV6-3 to TRBJ2-5; D is uncertain. Germline CDR1 and CDR2: MNHEY and SVGEGT. The length of the CDR3 is 19 residues. Trimming left V 0 bases short and J 1 base short, with 21 bases between.

This clonotype was detected only a few times. The rearrangement links TRBV5-1 to TRBJ2-4; tentatively, D is TRBD2 (6 bases). V gave up 1 base and J gave up 8 bases, with 16 bases separating them. Per the germline V gene, CDR1 is SGHRS and CDR2 is YFSETQ. The CDR3 is 15 residues long. The DNA of the CDR3 is TGCGCCAGCAGCTTGTTATCACTTTGGGAGGACATTCAGTACTTC. Translated, it gives CASSLLSLWEDIQYF.

This clonotype was seen ten or more times. The genes are TRBV20-1 and TRBJ1-2; D perhaps matches TRBD1 (6 bases). The ends were cut back, 5 bases at V and 11 bases at J, with 12 bases in the middle. This CDR3 has 10 residues. The germline V gene has CDR1 DFQATT and CDR2 SNEGSKA (reference sequence). The CDR3 spells CSASTGTYTF. For the CDR3, the DNA is TGCAGTGCTTCCACAGGGACTTACACCTTC.

V and J are TRBV6-6 and TRBJ1-4; no reliable D call. The CDR3 has 13 residues. Trimming took off 1 base at V and 8 bases at J, with 8 bases between the two ends. Germline V gene sequence: CDR1 MNHNY, CDR2 SVGAGI (reference sequence). The CDR3 reads CASSYLEGEKLFF. The CDR3 DNA reads as TGTGCCAGCAGTTACTTGGAAGGCGAAAAACTGTTTTTT.

This chain uses TRBV6-5 with TRBJ2-7; D ambiguous. The CDR3 is 14 amino acids. Trimming shortened V by 0 bases and J by 3 bases, and 9 bases separated the two germline ends. Germline CDR1 is MNHEY and CDR2 is SVGAGI. Here the CDR3 reads CASSYSSGRYEQYF. CDR3 DNA: TGTGCCAGCAGTTACTCGAGTGGTCGCTACGAGCAGTACTTC.

J is TRBJ2-3 and V is TRBV15; the D gene is possibly TRBD1 (5 bases). Trimming pared 1 base from V and 2 bases from J, leaving 10 bases between. The CDR3 extends over 15 amino acids. Germline values: CDR1 LNHNV, CDR2 YYDKDF (reference sequence). The CDR3 sequence is CATSRARQSTDTQYF. The DNA for the CDR3 is TGTGCCACCAGCAGAGCCCGACAGTCCACAGATACGCAGTATTTT.

This clonotype was observed a handful of times. The genes are TRBV12-3 or TRBV12-4 and TRBJ2-1, with D possibly being TRBD1 (6 bases). Trimming took 3 bases from V and 6 from J, leaving 12 bases between them. This CDR3 has 14 amino acids. The CDR3 sequence is CASSFLDRPNEQFF. CDR3 DNA sequence: TGTGCCAGCAGTTTCCTTGACAGGCCCAATGAGCAGTTCTTC.

This clonotype was recorded a few times. Here the CDR3 reads CASSLHGTGNNQPQHF. In DNA form, the CDR3 reads TGTGCCAGCAGTTTACACGGGACAGGGAACAATCAGCCCCAGCATTTT. V gene TRBV6-5 combines with J gene TRBJ1-5; 9 nucleotides align to TRBD1. The V gene's germline CDR1 is MNHEY and CDR2 SVGAGI. The CDR3 length is 16 residues. V dropped 4 bases and J dropped 3; count of bases not matched to a gene: 7.

In its sample, this clonotype was seen a few times. The chain couples TRBV12-3 or TRBV12-4 to TRBJ1-4; no clear D gene. Trimming removed 6 bases at V and 5 bases at J, with 19 bases between. The CDR3 is made up of 16 amino acids. The CDR3 DNA reads TGTGCCAGCAGACGCAATCAAGAAGTGGGAAATGAAAAACTGTTTTTT. As protein: CASRRNQEVGNEKLFF.

This clonotype was counted at least ten times. The CDR3 reads CASSYYTDTQYF. CDR3 sequence (DNA): TGTGCCAGCAGTTATTACACAGATACGCAGTATTTT. J is TRBJ2-3 and V is TRBV28; no firm D call. CDR1 and CDR2 (germline): MDHEN, SYDVKM. With 4 bases removed from V and 2 bases from J, the gap between germline ends came to 4 bases. The CDR3 spans 12 residues.

This clonotype has just a few counts. The chain uses TRBV20-1 and TRBJ2-6; D is undetermined. Trimming took 0 bases from V and 0 from J, leaving 12 bases between them. CDR1 and CDR2 from the germline V gene are DFQATT and SNEGSKA (reference sequence). CDR3 length: 17 amino acids. This chain's CDR3 is CSARDSSRFSGANVLTF. The CDR3 DNA reads as TGCAGTGCTAGAGATAGCAGTAGGTTCTCTGGGGCCAACGTCCTGACTTTC.

In this sample, this clonotype turned up many times. The gene calls are TRBV12-3 or TRBV12-4 and TRBJ1-3, with 10 bases matching TRBD1. The CDR3 runs 15 residues. With 3 bases clipped from V and 4 bases from J, the junction kept 3 bases outside the gene matches. The CDR3 nucleotides are TGTGCCAGCAGTTTCTGGACAGGGGGAGGAAACACCATATATTTT. It translates to CASSFWTGGGNTIYF.

This clonotype was recorded many times. The chain links TRBV12-3 or TRBV12-4 to TRBJ1-2; 9 nucleotides agree with TRBD1. Unmatched junction bases numbered 11, after V lost 5 bases and J lost 7 bases. There are 15 residues in the CDR3. The DNA of the CDR3 is TGTGCCAGCAGTCCTTCCGGGACAGGGCGGGGTGGCTACACCTTC. Translating gives CASSPSGTGRGGYTF.

This sequence joins TRBV4-2 and TRBJ1-4, with 8 positions matching TRBD1. The J segment lost 6 bases and the V segment lost 4 bases, leaving 13 bases of the junction unmatched. This CDR3 has 17 amino acids. Germline V gene data show CDR1 as LGHNA and CDR2 as YNFKEQ. The CDR3 protein is CASSPGQGALGDEKLFF. Written as DNA, the CDR3 is TGTGCCAGCAGCCCCGGACAGGGCGCCCTTGGGGATGAAAAACTGTTTTTT.

This clonotype was picked up a small number of times. The chain recombines TRBV29-1 with TRBJ1-2, with 8 nucleotides matching TRBD1. Germline CDR1 and CDR2: SQVTM and ANQGSEA. J lost 7 bases, V lost 5 bases, and 15 bases had no gene match. CDR3 length equals 15 residues. This CDR3 is CSVSRTGRPILGYTF. Here the CDR3 DNA reads TGCAGCGTTTCCCGGACAGGGCGTCCTATTCTTGGCTACACCTTC.

This clonotype has just a few counts. J is TRBJ2-3 and V is TRBV11-2, with D hard to call. The CDR3 is 13 residues long. Looked up from germline, CDR1 is SGHAT and CDR2 is FQNNGV. V was clipped by 1 base and J by 6 bases, with 8 bases between them. In DNA, the CDR3 is TGTGCCAGCAGCTTAGGTCTCGGGGATACGCAGTATTTT. Translated, it gives CASSLGLGDTQYF. The full variable domain, its missing parts supplied by reference TRBV11-2 and TRBJ2-3, is EAGVAQSPRYKIIEKRQSVAFWCNPISGHATLYWYQQILGQGPKLLIQFQNNGVVDDSQLPKDRFSAERLKGVDSTLKIQPAKLEDSAVYLCASSLGLGDTQYFGPGTRLTVL.

This clonotype occurred a few times. The rearrangement joins TRBV7-2 to TRBJ2-5, with a tentative D call TRBD2 (5 bases). The germline V gene encodes CDR1 SGHTA and CDR2 FQGNSA. The V end lost 2 bases, the J end lost 5 bases, and 12 bases lay between the germline ends. The CDR3 extends over 14 amino acids. DNA for the CDR3: TGTGCCAGCAGCTTAAGGCTAGCTGCTGAGACCCAGTACTTC. It translates to CASSLRLAAETQYF.

This clonotype was recorded a few times. The V and J genes are TRBV6-5 and TRBJ1-4; 7 positions agree with TRBD1. This CDR3 spans 18 amino acids. Trimming at V came to 2 bases and at J to 4 bases, leaving 13 bases not matched to a gene. The germline V gene has CDR1 MNHEY and CDR2 SVGAGI. As DNA, the CDR3 is TGTGCCAGCAGTTACGCCCCCGACAGGGCTCAGTTTAATGAAAAACTGTTTTTT. The encoded protein is CASSYAPDRAQFNEKLFF.

The CDR3 sequence is CSVATPGELFF. The DNA for the CDR3 is TGCAGCGTTGCGACCCCCGGGGAGCTGTTTTTT. The genes are TRBV29-1 and TRBJ2-2; D is unclear. CDR3 length equals 11 residues. Germline V gives CDR1 SQVTM, CDR2 ANQGSEA. V was trimmed by 4 bases and J by 6 bases, leaving 6 bases between them.